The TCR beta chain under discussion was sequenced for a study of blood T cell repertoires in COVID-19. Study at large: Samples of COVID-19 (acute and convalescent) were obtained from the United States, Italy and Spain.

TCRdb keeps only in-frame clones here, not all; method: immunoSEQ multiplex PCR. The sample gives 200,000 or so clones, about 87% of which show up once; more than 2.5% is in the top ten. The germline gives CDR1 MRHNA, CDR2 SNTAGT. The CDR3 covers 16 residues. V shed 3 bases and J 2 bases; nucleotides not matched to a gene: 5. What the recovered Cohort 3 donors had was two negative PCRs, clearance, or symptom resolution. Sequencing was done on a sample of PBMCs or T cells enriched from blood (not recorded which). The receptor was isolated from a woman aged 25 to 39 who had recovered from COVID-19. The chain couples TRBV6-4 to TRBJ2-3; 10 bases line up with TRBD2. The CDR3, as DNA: TGTGCCAGCAGTGAGCCACTAGCGGGGTACACAGATACGCAGTATTTT. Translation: CASSEPLAGYTDTQYF.